A single sample is the source of the 32 T cell receptor beta chains below, sequenced in a study of response to subunit inactivated influenza vaccine. TCRdb used MiXCR to reprocess the RT-PCR reads, holding one entry per CDR3 protein. The sample has 550,000 to 800,000 distinct CDR3 sequences; less than 20% are singletons. The material sequenced was PBMCs from blood, taken about 13 days after vaccination. Every receptor here comes from a man aged 45 to 65 who received an inactivated influenza vaccine.

V usage is TRBV6-4 and J usage is TRBJ2-3; 8 nucleotides match TRBD2. The germline V gene has CDR1 MRHNA and CDR2 SNTAGT. The CDR3 has 16 amino acids. With 2 bases clipped from V and 0 bases from J, the junction kept 4 bases outside the gene matches. CDR3 nucleotide sequence: TGTGCCAGCAGTGACACGCGGGGGGTTAGCACAGATACGCAGTATTTT. It encodes CASSDTRGVSTDTQYF.

As concerns this clonotype: An end of the junction does not agree with germline; a read error may underlie this. The V gene is TRBV28, the J gene TRBJ2-1, with 11 bases matching TRBD2. This CDR3 region has 14 residues. CDR1 is MDHEN and CDR2 is SYDVKM in the germline V gene. CDR3 in DNA: TGTGCCAGCAGGAATGGACTAGCGGGCCGCCCCTGGCTCTTC. Protein product: CASRNGLAGRPWLF. The whole variable domain, remainder taken from reference TRBV28 and TRBJ2-1, is DVKVTQSSRYLVKRTGEKVFLECVQDMDHENMFWYRQDPGLGLRLIYFSYDVKMKEKGDIPEGYSVSREKKERFSLILESASTNQTSMYLCASRNGLAGRPWLFGPGTRLTVL.

This clonotype was observed a few times. The CDR3 DNA is TGCGCCAGCAGCCCCGTGGAACCCGAGACCCAGTACTTC. Protein product: CASSPVEPETQYF. The chain couples TRBV5-1 to TRBJ2-5; D is ambiguous. CDR3 length: 13 amino acids. Between the trimmed V and J ends, which lost 4 bases and 5 bases, there was a span of 12 bases. Germline CDR1 reads SGHRS; CDR2 reads YFSETQ.

This clonotype was detected only a few times. The chain is built from TRBV28 and TRBJ2-1, with 14 bases identical to TRBD2. The V and J ends lost 6 bases and 15 bases, in that order; junction bases with no gene match: 10. The length of the CDR3 is 14 residues. The germline V gene has CDR1 MDHEN and CDR2 SYDVKM. The chain's CDR3 is CASSRRLAGGPMFF. The CDR3, as DNA: TGTGCCAGCAGCCGCAGACTAGCGGGGGGGCCGATGTTCTTC.

The table lists this clonotype with many counts. The V gene is TRBV12-3 or TRBV12-4, the J gene TRBJ2-1; weak D call: TRBD1 (5 bases). CDR3 length: 14 residues. The germline V and J ends were trimmed by 0 bases and 6 bases, with 9 bases remaining between them. This CDR3 reads CASSLARDSNEQFF. The CDR3 nucleotides are TGTGCCAGCAGTTTAGCACGAGACAGCAATGAGCAGTTCTTC.

There are many counts of this clonotype. The rearrangement joins TRBV5-1 to TRBJ1-1, with D hard to call. The CDR3 totals 14 residues. V lost 0 bases and J lost 1, with 7 bases in between. From germline, CDR1 is SGHRS and CDR2 YFSETQ. CDR3 amino acids: CASSLGAENTEAFF. The CDR3 nucleotides are TGCGCCAGCAGCTTGGGGGCGGAGAACACTGAAGCTTTCTTT.

In this sample, this clonotype turned up a few times. This chain joins TRBV7-3 and TRBJ2-2; 9 bases fit TRBD1. The J segment lost 4 bases and the V segment lost 3 bases, leaving 3 bases of the junction unmatched. From germline, CDR1 is SGHTA and CDR2 FQGTGA. This CDR3 comprises 15 residues. CDR3: CASSLGTGRTGELFF. As DNA, the CDR3 is TGTGCCAGCAGCTTGGGGACAGGGCGCACCGGGGAGCTGTTTTTT.

The J gene is TRBJ2-3, the V gene TRBV11-2; 9 bases align to TRBD2. V shed 7 bases, J shed 4 bases, and the junction held 24 bases outside the gene matches. There are 20 residues in the CDR3. Germline CDR1 is SGHAT and CDR2 is FQNNGV. The CDR3 DNA is TGTGCCAGCACCCGAGGAGCTAGGCGGGAGGGCCGAGGTTCCTCAGATACGCAGTATTTT. As protein: CASTRGARREGRGSSDTQYF.

This chain links TRBV6-5 with TRBJ2-2; D gene unclear. CDR3 length: 12 amino acids. Germline V gene data show CDR1 as MNHEY and CDR2 as SVGAGI. Trimming pared 5 bases from V and 6 bases from J, leaving 7 bases between. The CDR3 nucleotides are TGTGCCAGCAGTACGCTAGCCGGGGAGCTGTTTTTT. Its translation is CASSTLAGELFF.

This chain joins TRBV4-1 and TRBJ1-6; tentatively, D is TRBD1 (5 bases). Germline CDR1 is MGHRA and CDR2 is YSYEKL. V was trimmed by 2 bases and J by 7 bases, leaving 9 bases between them. CDR3 length: 14 residues. The CDR3: CASSQRQTNSPLHF. Here the CDR3 DNA reads TGCGCCAGCAGCCAAAGACAGACCAATTCACCCCTCCACTTT.

The chain uses TRBV27 and TRBJ2-3; 10 bases align to TRBD2. The CDR3 is 16 amino acids. Germline V CDR1 and CDR2: MNHEY, SMNVEV (reference sequence). The V gene end was trimmed by 6 bases and the J gene end by 2 bases; junction bases not matched to a gene: 8. The CDR3 reads CASSLRTSGTTDTQYF. CDR3 sequence (DNA): TGTGCCAGCAGCCTCAGGACTAGCGGAACCACAGATACGCAGTATTTT.

The rearrangement joins TRBV7-3 to TRBJ2-5; TRBD1 agrees at 7 bases. CDR1 is SGHTA and CDR2 is FQGTGA in the germline V gene. V lost 4 bases and J lost 8; bases outside the gene matches: 7. The CDR3 has 13 residues. The CDR3 sequence is CASSSDRSGTQYF. In DNA form, the CDR3 reads TGTGCCAGCAGCTCGGACAGGTCCGGTACCCAGTACTTC.

This clonotype was seen a handful of times. The chain combines TRBV28 with TRBJ2-3; D possibly uses TRBD1 or TRBD2 (5 bases each). CDR1 is MDHEN and CDR2 is SYDVKM in the germline V gene. V lost 8 bases, J lost 4 bases, and 19 bases lay in between. The CDR3 consists of 15 residues. CDR3 amino acids: CASLRGPMSSDTQYF. The CDR3 DNA sequence: TGTGCCAGCCTAAGGGGACCCATGAGTTCAGATACGCAGTATTTT.

This clonotype was detected only a few times. V and J are TRBV7-9 and TRBJ1-5; D gene uncertain. Germline values: CDR1 SEHNR, CDR2 FQNEAQ (reference sequence). V was clipped by 7 bases and J by 9 bases, with 16 bases between them. This CDR3 is 13 amino acids long. The CDR3 loop is CASNQDSSGPQHF. The CDR3, as DNA: TGTGCCAGCAACCAAGATTCCTCGGGGCCCCAGCATTTT.

A few counts support this clonotype. The chain is built from TRBV30 and TRBJ2-1; D uncertain. The CDR3 runs 13 residues. V was pared by 0 bases and J by 9 bases, with 12 bases between. Germline CDR1 and CDR2: GTSNPN and SVGIG (reference sequence). The CDR3 here is CAWSVLSSSEQFF. In DNA form, the CDR3 reads TGTGCCTGGAGTGTACTAAGTAGTAGTGAGCAGTTCTTC.

This clonotype appeared a few times. The chain has TRBV20-1 and TRBJ2-5; D is ambiguous. Germline CDR1 is DFQATT and CDR2 is SNEGSKA (reference sequence). Trimming took off 7 bases at V and 10 bases at J, with 16 bases between the two ends. CDR3 length: 11 amino acids. The CDR3 protein is CSGWTGPNQYF. CDR3 nucleotides: TGCAGTGGATGGACCGGGCCAAACCAGTACTTC.

V is TRBV20-1 and J is TRBJ2-5; possibly TRBD1 for D (6 bases). The CDR3 is 13 residues long. Trimming left V 2 bases short and J 3 bases short, with 10 bases between. Germline CDR1 reads DFQATT; CDR2 reads SNEGSKA (reference sequence). CDR3 sequence: CSARRGSEETQYF. The CDR3 coding sequence is TGCAGTGCTAGAAGGGGGAGCGAAGAGACCCAGTACTTC.

The sample holds many counts of this clonotype. The V and J genes are TRBV12-3 or TRBV12-4 and TRBJ2-6, with D possibly being TRBD1 (6 bases). The CDR3 has 15 residues. The V end was cut by 10 bases, the J end by 2 bases, with 15 bases between. CDR3 sequence reads: CAIRIPGAGANVLTF. The DNA of the CDR3 is TGTGCCATCCGAATTCCAGGGGCTGGGGCCAACGTCCTGACTTTC.

The gene calls are TRBV5-1 and TRBJ2-3, with D possibly TRBD1 on 6 matching bases. V gave up 4 bases and J gave up 1 base, with 10 bases separating them. The germline V gene has CDR1 SGHRS and CDR2 YFSETQ. The CDR3 has 14 residues. The CDR3 DNA reads as TGCGCCAGCAGCGAGGGGGATCGCACAGATACGCAGTATTTT. It translates to CASSEGDRTDTQYF.

The rearrangement joins TRBV25-1 to TRBJ2-7; D is uncertain. Per germline, CDR1 MGHDK and CDR2 SYGVNS. The CDR3 runs to 12 residues. V was pared by 3 bases and J by 7 bases, with 10 bases between. The CDR3 protein is CASSETWGEQYF. In nucleotides, the CDR3 is TGTGCCAGCAGTGAGACCTGGGGTGAGCAGTACTTC.

This clonotype was observed a few times. The chain recombines TRBV21-1 with TRBJ2-2; the D call of TRBD1 is as the table states it, not checked on the DNA. TRBV21-1 is classified as a pseudogene. The CDR3 loop spans 17 amino acids. The CDR3 loop is CASSKARSGAYTGELFF. The CDR3 coding sequence is TGTGCCAGCAGCAAAGCACGGTCAGGGGCGTACACCGGGGAGCTGTTTTTT.

This clonotype was detected ten times or more. V gene TRBV29-1 combines with J gene TRBJ2-7; D is possibly TRBD1 (5 bases). V lost 3 bases and J 4 bases, leaving 10 bases between the germline ends. Germline CDR1 and CDR2: SQVTM and ANQGSEA. The CDR3 length is 12 residues. CDR3 amino acids: CSVESGRYEQYF. CDR3 nucleotide sequence: TGCAGCGTTGAGTCAGGGCGATACGAGCAGTACTTC.

This clonotype was seen more than once but under ten times. This chain joins TRBV20-1 and TRBJ2-5; a weak D match, TRBD2 (6 bases). CDR1 is DFQATT, CDR2 SNEGSKA, per germline (reference sequence). Trimming took 4 bases from V and 4 from J, leaving 16 bases between them. This CDR3 is 14 amino acids long. The CDR3 region has the DNA TGCAGTGCTAATGGGACCCCGGAGGGAGAGACCCAGTACTTC. Protein product: CSANGTPEGETQYF.

The chain couples TRBV19 to TRBJ2-7; D gene unclear. This CDR3 has 12 amino acids. Germline V lookup: CDR1 LNHDA, CDR2 SQIVND (reference sequence). The V end lost 4 bases, the J end lost 6 bases, and 10 bases lay between the germline ends. CDR3 region: CASSTPYSEQYF. The CDR3 DNA follows: TGTGCCAGTAGTACCCCATACAGCGAGCAGTACTTC.

This clonotype was picked up a small number of times. The chain is built from TRBV29-1 and TRBJ1-2; 9 nucleotides agree with TRBD1. Germline-derived CDR1 and CDR2 are SQVTM and ANQGSEA. V dropped 5 bases and J dropped 0; count of bases not matched to a gene: 4. CDR3 size: 14 residues. This CDR3 is CSVKQGAANYGYTF. The CDR3 DNA follows: TGCAGCGTTAAACAGGGGGCGGCTAACTATGGCTACACCTTC.

This clonotype has ten or more counts. The chain couples TRBV20-1 to TRBJ1-2; D not certain. Germline values: CDR1 DFQATT, CDR2 SNEGSKA (reference sequence). The CDR3 sequence is 14 residues long. The V gene lost 0 bases and the J gene lost 0 bases, with 8 bases spanning the gap. The CDR3 region is CSARDFLPNYGYTF. The CDR3 bases are TGCAGTGCTAGAGATTTTTTACCTAACTATGGCTACACCTTC.

The chain links TRBV10-3 to TRBJ2-7, with 9 bases matching TRBD1. The germline gives CDR1 ENHRY, CDR2 SYGVKD. With 0 bases clipped from V and 6 bases from J, the junction kept 6 bases outside the gene matches. The CDR3 is 15 amino acids. The CDR3 sequence: CAISESRQGVSEQYF. Written as DNA, the CDR3 is TGTGCCATCAGTGAGTCAAGACAGGGGGTGAGCGAGCAGTACTTC.

This clonotype was observed a handful of times. The V call is TRBV20-1, the J call TRBJ2-5; 8 nucleotides match TRBD2. CDR1 and CDR2 from the germline V gene are DFQATT and SNEGSKA (reference sequence). This CDR3 region has 15 residues. V was pared by 0 bases and J by 5 bases, with 8 bases of the junction left unmatched. CDR3 amino acids: CSARDGAAGGETQYF. DNA of the CDR3: TGCAGTGCTAGAGATGGTGCGGCGGGAGGCGAGACCCAGTACTTC.

The gene calls are TRBV27 and TRBJ2-7; 9 bases match TRBD1. V was pared by 2 bases and J by 1 base, with 9 bases of the junction left unmatched. CDR3 length equals 17 residues. Germline values: CDR1 MNHEY, CDR2 SMNVEV (reference sequence). The CDR3 sequence: CASSLVVPGQGSYEQYF. CDR3 coding DNA: TGTGCCAGCAGTTTAGTGGTGCCGGGACAGGGATCCTACGAGCAGTACTTC.

The chain is built from TRBV28 and TRBJ1-2, with TRBD1 identical over 9 bases. The CDR3 is 16 residues long. Germline CDR1 MDHEN, CDR2 SYDVKM. V shed 3 bases and J 4 bases; nucleotides not matched to a gene: 9. The CDR3 sequence: CASSLTRTGEVYGYTF. CDR3 nucleotide sequence: TGTGCCAGCAGTTTGACAAGGACAGGGGAAGTCTATGGCTACACCTTC.

The chain recombines TRBV6-8 with TRBJ1-1; D may be TRBD1 (5 bases). The CDR3 contains 17 residues. Between the trimmed V and J ends, which lost 11 bases and 1 base, there was a span of 26 bases. Germline V gene data show CDR1 as MNHGY and CDR2 as SAAAGT. CDR3 sequence: CAHPTVHHGAGNTEAFF. DNA of the CDR3: TGTGCCCACCCCACCGTTCATCACGGGGCGGGGAACACTGAAGCTTTCTTT.

The CDR3 loop reads CASSQDRQGISYEQYF. For the CDR3, the DNA is TGCGCCAGCAGCCAAGATAGACAGGGGATAAGCTACGAGCAGTACTTC. The gene calls are TRBV4-1 and TRBJ2-7; TRBD1 agrees at 8 bases. CDR1 is MGHRA and CDR2 is YSYEKL in the germline V gene. The length of the CDR3 is 16 residues. J was trimmed by 3 bases and V by 0 bases; bases with no gene match: 7.